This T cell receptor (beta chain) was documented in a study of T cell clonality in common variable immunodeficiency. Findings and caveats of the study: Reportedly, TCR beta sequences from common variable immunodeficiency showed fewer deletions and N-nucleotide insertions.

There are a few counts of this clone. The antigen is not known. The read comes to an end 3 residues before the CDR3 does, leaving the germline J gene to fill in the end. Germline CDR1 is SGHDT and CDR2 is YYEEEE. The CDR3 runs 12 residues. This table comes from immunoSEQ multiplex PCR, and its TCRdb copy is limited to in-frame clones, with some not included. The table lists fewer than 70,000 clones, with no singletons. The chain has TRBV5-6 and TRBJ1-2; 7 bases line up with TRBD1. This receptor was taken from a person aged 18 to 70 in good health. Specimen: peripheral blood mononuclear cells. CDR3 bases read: TGTGCCAGCAGCTCGACAGGGAAGGGC. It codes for CASSSTGKG. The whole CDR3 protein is CASSSTGKGYTF. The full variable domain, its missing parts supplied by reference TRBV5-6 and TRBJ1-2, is DAGVTQSPTHLIKTRGQQVTLRCSPKSGHDTVSWYQQALGQGPQFIFQYYEEEERQRGNFPDRFSGHQFPNYSSELNVNALLLGDSALYLCASSSTGKGYTFGSGTRLTVV.